This T cell receptor beta chain was sequenced in a study of blood T cell repertoires in COVID-19. Turning to the study itself: Sample material is recorded as cDNA or gDNA derived from T cells, B-cell-depleted T cells, or PBMCs.

The CDR3 extends over 13 amino acids. The germline V gene encodes CDR1 SEHNR and CDR2 FQNEAQ (reference sequence). V was cut by 5 bases and J by 2 bases, with 9 bases left in between. In the authors' workflow: Amplification with reference gene primers provided the estimates of nucleated cell counts. TCRdb's table, derived via immunoSEQ multiplex PCR, lists solely in-frame clones and lacks some. D and trimming were read from the DNA, whereas the V and J calls and clone size are those reported in that table. The table lists over 70,000 clones, under 90% of them singletons. The receptor comes from a man aged 65 to 79 who had recovered from COVID-19. The sequenced sample consisted of peripheral blood. The V call is TRBV7-9, the J call TRBJ2-5, with D possibly TRBD2 on 5 matching bases. The CDR3 loop is CASSLGDQETQYF. CDR3 bases: TGTGCCAGCAGCCTCGGGGATCAAGAGACCCAGTACTTC.